These 20 T cell receptor beta chains were all obtained from the same sample, sequenced in a study of shared clonotypes between healthy human individuals. Clones were sequenced by immunoSEQ multiplex PCR, and TCRdb holds only the in-frame ones, with some missing. The sample includes millions of clones, just over 90% of them seen just once. Input material: naive CD4+ T cells sorted from blood. Subset defined: CD45RA+ positively selected. The source of these receptors is a man between 18 and 29 years old in good health.

J is TRBJ1-4 and V is TRBV28, with TRBD1 matching over 7 bases. The CDR3 extends over 14 amino acids. Trimming cost V 2 bases and J 8 bases; bases outside gene matches: 5. Germline CDR1 and CDR2: MDHEN and SYDVKM. CDR3 DNA sequence: TGTGCCAGCAGTTTAGGCTACAGGGGAGAAAAACTGTTTTTT. Protein product: CASSLGYRGEKLFF.

The gene calls are TRBV10-1 and TRBJ2-3, with 8 bases identical to TRBD2. V lost 6 bases to trimming and J lost 5 bases; unmatched junction nucleotides: 10. The CDR3 contains 15 residues. CDR1 is WNHNN, CDR2 SYGVQD, per germline (reference sequence). The CDR3 nucleotides read TGCGCCAGCAGCGGGAGCGGGAGCGTAGGAGATACGCAGTATTTT. This translates into CASSGSGSVGDTQYF.

The CDR3 here is CASSLGDRVEQYF. The DNA for the CDR3 is TGTGCCAGCAGCTTGGGGGACAGGGTCGAGCAGTACTTC. The chain couples TRBV5-4 to TRBJ2-7, with 9 bases matching TRBD1. With V trimmed by 0 bases and J by 6 bases, 1 base remained unmatched. The germline V gene encodes CDR1 SGHNT and CDR2 YYREEE (reference sequence). The CDR3 consists of 13 residues. Using reference TRBV5-4 and TRBJ2-7 for the parts outside the CDR3, the full variable domain is ETGVTQSPTHLIKTRGQQVTLRCSSQSGHNTVSWYQQALGQGPQFIFQYYREEENGRGNFPPRFSGLQFPNYSSELNVNALELDDSALYLCASSLGDRVEQYFGPGTRLTVT.

This clone was detected only a few times. The chain employs TRBV2 and TRBJ1-5; no clear D gene. CDR1 SNHLY and CDR2 FYNNEI come from the germline V gene. The CDR3 spans 13 residues. V was clipped by 4 bases and J by 5 bases, with 9 bases between them. CDR3 sequence: CASSVWVDQPQHF. DNA of the CDR3: TGTGCCAGCAGTGTTTGGGTGGATCAGCCCCAGCATTTT.

Here the CDR3 DNA reads TGTGCCAGTAGTATTTCGCAGGTTGAAAATCAGCCCCAGCATTTT. It translates to CASSISQVENQPQHF. The chain links TRBV19 to TRBJ1-5; D not resolved. Germline lookup yields CDR1 LNHDA and CDR2 SQIVND (reference sequence). The V gene lost 3 bases and the J gene lost 4 bases, with 13 bases spanning the gap. The CDR3 covers 15 residues.

J is TRBJ2-1 and V is TRBV18, with 9 bases lining up with TRBD1. This CDR3 is 15 amino acids long. The trim removed 0 bases at V and 4 bases at J, leaving 1 base unmatched. CDR1 is KGHSH, CDR2 LQKENI, per germline. The CDR3 is CASSPPDRGYNEQFF. In DNA form, the CDR3 reads TGTGCCAGCTCACCACCTGACAGGGGGTACAATGAGCAGTTCTTC.

The rearrangement uses TRBV30 and TRBJ2-7, with D maybe TRBD2 (5 bases). V lost 2 bases and J 7 bases, leaving 9 bases between the germline ends. The germline gives CDR1 GTSNPN, CDR2 SVGIG (reference sequence). The CDR3 extends over 11 amino acids. The CDR3 sequence: CAWSSTGEQYF. DNA for the CDR3: TGTGCCTGGAGTTCTACGGGGGAGCAGTACTTC. The full variable domain, rest sourced from reference TRBV30 and TRBJ2-7, is SQTIHQWPATLVQPVGSPLSLECTVEGTSNPNLYWYRQAAGRGLQLLFYSVGIGQISSEVPQNLSASRPQDRQFILSSKKLLLSDSGFYLCAWSSTGEQYFGPGTRLTVT.

The chain joins TRBV6-5 to TRBJ1-3, with D unclear. V gave up 0 bases and J gave up 2 bases, with 11 bases separating them. Germline values: CDR1 MNHEY, CDR2 SVGAGI. The CDR3 runs to 16 residues. CDR3 nucleotides: TGTGCCAGCAGTTACTCAGAAAACTCTCCTGGAAACACCATATATTTT. It specifies CASSYSENSPGNTIYF.

This chain uses TRBV10-3 with TRBJ2-7; no clear D. V gave up 4 bases and J gave up 4 bases, with 11 bases separating them. CDR3 length: 13 residues. Germline-derived CDR1 and CDR2 are ENHRY and SYGVKD. The CDR3: CAISASTAYEQYF. Written as DNA, the CDR3 is TGTGCCATCAGTGCAAGCACTGCATACGAGCAGTACTTC.

The V gene is TRBV2, the J gene TRBJ2-5, with 8 bases identical to TRBD2. Trimming at V came to 7 bases and at J to 5 bases, leaving 6 bases not matched to a gene. Germline lookup yields CDR1 SNHLY and CDR2 FYNNEI. The CDR3 contains 13 residues. The CDR3 loop is CASKAGDSETQYF. For the CDR3, the DNA is TGTGCCAGCAAAGCGGGAGATTCTGAGACCCAGTACTTC.

This chain connects TRBV25-1 to TRBJ2-5; 7 nucleotides line up with TRBD1. The CDR3 is 14 amino acids. The trim removed 3 bases at V and 4 bases at J, leaving 5 bases unmatched. CDR1 and CDR2 (germline): MGHDK, SYGVNS. CDR3 amino acids: CASSDWQGVETQYF. DNA for the CDR3: TGTGCCAGCAGTGACTGGCAGGGGGTAGAGACCCAGTACTTC.

Concerning this clone: The same CDR3 arises from other DNA sequences in this sample as well. The V and J genes are TRBV5-1 and TRBJ2-5, with a possible D match to TRBD1 (6 bases). The V and J ends lost 4 bases and 5 bases respectively, with 12 bases between them. CDR1 and CDR2 (germline): SGHRS, YFSETQ. This CDR3 comprises 13 residues. The chain's CDR3 is CASSLQGRETQYF. DNA of the CDR3: TGCGCCAGCAGCCTACAGGGTAGGGAGACCCAGTACTTC.

V gene TRBV5-5 combines with J gene TRBJ2-3; the match to TRBD1 covers 7 bases. The V gene end was trimmed by 5 bases and the J gene end by 6 bases; junction bases not matched to a gene: 12. The CDR3 spans 15 residues. Germline V gene lookup returns CDR1 SGHKS and CDR2 YYEKEE (reference sequence). Here the CDR3 reads CASRADREIGDTQYF. The DNA of the CDR3 is TGTGCCAGCAGAGCTGACAGGGAGATAGGGGATACGCAGTATTTT.

The chain uses TRBV29-1 and TRBJ2-1; TRBD1 aligns across 8 bases. CDR1 SQVTM and CDR2 ANQGSEA come from the germline V gene. The junction had 11 bases not matched to a gene; V was cut back by 1 base and J by 12 bases. This CDR3 is 14 amino acids long. CDR3 DNA sequence: TGCAGCGTTGAAGGGACAGGGTGGCCTTTTGGGCAGTTCTTC. Encoded protein: CSVEGTGWPFGQFF.

This sequence joins TRBV5-1 and TRBJ2-7; D is perhaps TRBD1 (6 bases). V was pared by 3 bases and J by 5 bases, with 15 bases between. Germline loops: CDR1 SGHRS, CDR2 YFSETQ. The CDR3 runs 14 residues. The CDR3 nucleotides are TGCGCCAGCAGCTGGCAGGGGATGGGCAACGAGCAGTACTTC. As protein: CASSWQGMGNEQYF.

V and J are TRBV6-1 and TRBJ2-7; the D gene is possibly TRBD2 (6 bases). Per the germline V gene, CDR1 is MNHNS and CDR2 is SASEGT. V gave up 6 bases and J gave up 2 bases, with 14 bases separating them. The CDR3 totals 14 residues. DNA for the CDR3: TGTGCCAGCAGCCTCGGGGACTTTCCCTACGAGCAGTACTTC. Translated, it gives CASSLGDFPYEQYF.

A few counts support this clone. The chain employs TRBV5-8 and TRBJ2-5, with TRBD2 matching over 16 bases. The germline V gene encodes CDR1 SGHTS and CDR2 YDEGEE. The trim removed 7 bases at V and 2 bases at J, leaving 8 bases unmatched. The CDR3 is made up of 17 amino acids. CDR3 coding DNA: TGTGCCAGCGCCCAGGGACTAGCGGGGGGGGTGCAAGAGACCCAGTACTTC. Translating it yields CASAQGLAGGVQETQYF.

A word on this clone: An end of the junction differs from the germline gene, which may be a read error. The chain couples TRBV7-7 to TRBJ2-3; D is ambiguous. CDR1 is SSHAT and CDR2 is FNYEAQ in the germline V gene (reference sequence). CDR3 length equals 15 residues. The CDR3 region has the DNA TGTGCTAGCAGCTTAGGCCTTGGCCGCACAGATACGCAGTATTTT. Protein: CASSLGLGRTDTQYF.

V and J are TRBV5-4 and TRBJ2-1, with D possibly TRBD1 on 5 matching bases. CDR1 is SGHNT and CDR2 is YYREEE in the germline V gene (reference sequence). The V end lost 3 bases, the J end lost 4 bases, and 14 bases lay between the germline ends. This CDR3 has 15 residues. The CDR3 nucleotides are TGTGCCAGCAGCTCAGGACCCACAGGTTACAATGAGCAGTTCTTC. It is translated as CASSSGPTGYNEQFF.

The V gene is TRBV18, the J gene TRBJ1-6, with a weak D call TRBD1 (6 bases). The CDR3 length is 14 residues. V shed 2 bases and J shed 8 bases, with 10 bases lying between them. Germline CDR1 reads KGHSH; CDR2 reads LQKENI. This CDR3 is CASSPKGGDSPLHF. The DNA of the CDR3 is TGTGCCAGCTCACCAAAAGGGGGAGATTCACCCCTCCACTTT.